The 16 T cell receptor beta chains reported below all come from one sample, sequenced in a study of Ad26.COV2.S vaccination and SARS-CoV-2 variants. This sample's treatment: roughly 20 received Ad26.COV2.S at low or high dose, single or two shots; roughly five received placebo; per-sample allocation not given. The samples date from day 63 after the first vaccine or placebo injection. Assay: immunoSEQ multiplex PCR; the TCRdb copy retains only in-frame clones and omits some. Found here are 380,000 or so clones, 83% of them singletons; the top ten hold nearly 7.5%. The specimen comprised peripheral blood, sampled in a trial of Ad26.COV2.S vaccine versus placebo. These TCRs come from a person aged 18-60 years who received the Ad26.COV2.S COVID-19 vaccine or a placebo.

This rearrangement joins TRBV5-6 to TRBJ2-2; D not resolved. This CDR3 has 13 residues. Trimming removed 1 base at V and 7 bases at J, with 8 bases between. CDR1 is SGHDT, CDR2 YYEEEE, per germline. CDR3 DNA sequence: TGTGCCAGCAGCTTGCAGTTTGGCGGGGAGCTGTTTTTT. This encodes CASSLQFGGELFF.

This clone was counted between two and nine times. This rearrangement joins TRBV9 to TRBJ2-1; 9 bases fit TRBD1. The germline V gene has CDR1 SGDLS and CDR2 YYNGEE. J gave up 9 bases and V 0 bases, and 10 bases lay outside the gene matches. This CDR3 is 16 amino acids long. The CDR3 coding sequence is TGTGCCAGCAGCGTAGGAGTGGGGACAGGGAATGGTGAGCAGTTCTTC. This encodes CASSVGVGTGNGEQFF.

V gene TRBV7-3 combines with J gene TRBJ2-5, with 7 bases lining up with TRBD2. The V gene's germline CDR1 is SGHTA and CDR2 FQGTGA. CDR3 size: 15 residues. The trim removed 1 base at V and 2 bases at J, leaving 4 bases unmatched. The CDR3 reads CASSLNRGEQETQYF. The CDR3 nucleotides are TGTGCCAGCAGCTTAAACCGGGGGGAACAAGAGACCCAGTACTTC.

The V and J genes are TRBV6-2 or TRBV6-3 and TRBJ2-2; weak D call: TRBD2 (6 bases). The CDR3 covers 13 residues. Germline V gene sequence: CDR1 MNHEY, CDR2 SVGEGT. Trimming shortened V by 0 bases and J by 7 bases, and 6 bases separated the two germline ends. The CDR3 is CASSYSSGGELFF. The CDR3 nucleotides read TGTGCCAGCAGTTACTCTAGCGGCGGGGAGCTGTTTTTT.

V usage is TRBV5-1 and J usage is TRBJ2-2; tentatively, D is TRBD1 (10 bases). The CDR3 is 19 residues long. Trimming took 1 base from V and 7 from J, leaving 26 bases between them. From germline, CDR1 is SGHRS and CDR2 YFSETQ. CDR3 sequence reads: CASSLSTGGLGLAHGELFF. CDR3 sequence (DNA): TGCGCCAGCAGCTTGTCGACAGGGGGCTTGGGACTAGCACACGGGGAGCTGTTTTTT.

The V call is TRBV2, the J call TRBJ1-2, with D perhaps matching TRBD1 (6 bases). There are 16 residues in the CDR3. The germline V and J ends were trimmed by 6 bases and 6 bases, with 23 bases remaining between them. Germline V CDR1 and CDR2: SNHLY, FYNNEI. CDR3 nucleotide sequence: TGTGCCAGCAGGCATCTGGGGGGCAGGGAGCGGGATGGCTACACCTTC. This codes for CASRHLGGRERDGYTF.

Concerning this clone itself: The same CDR3 arises from other DNA sequences in this sample as well. This chain connects TRBV18 to TRBJ1-5; D call uncertain. The CDR3 is 14 residues long. The germline V gene has CDR1 KGHSH and CDR2 LQKENI. V lost 3 bases, J lost 2 bases, and 8 bases lay in between. The CDR3 DNA follows: TGTGCCAGCTCACCGTCCCGGGGCAATCAGCCCCAGCATTTT. Translated, it gives CASSPSRGNQPQHF.

The DNA for the CDR3 is TGCGCCAGCAGGGAAACAGATACGCAGTATTTT. Translating gives CASRETDTQYF. The genes are TRBV10-2 and TRBJ2-3; D is ambiguous. From germline, CDR1 is WSHSY and CDR2 SAAADI. Trimming left V 6 bases short and J 3 bases short, with 4 bases between. This CDR3 is built from 11 residues.

The chain recombines TRBV5-3 with TRBJ2-7; D ambiguous. TRBV5-3 is an ORF for which the function is uncertain. The CDR3 consists of 13 residues. V lost 7 bases to trimming and J lost 2 bases, with 13 bases between them. CDR3 sequence reads: CARPGGVTYEQYF. The CDR3 DNA follows: TGTGCCAGACCCGGTGGGGTTACCTACGAGCAGTACTTC.

The chain uses TRBV6-6 and TRBJ2-7; no clear D gene. CDR3 length: 12 residues. Trimming removed 4 bases at V and 3 bases at J, with 7 bases between. Germline CDR1 is MNHNY and CDR2 is SVGAGI (reference sequence). The CDR3 protein is CASSLGVYEQYF. In DNA form, the CDR3 reads TGTGCCAGCAGTTTAGGCGTCTACGAGCAGTACTTC.

The chain links TRBV3-1 (or the pseudogene TRBV3-2) to TRBJ2-2, with D possibly being TRBD1 (6 bases). V was cut by 0 bases and J by 1 base, with 12 bases left in between. The V gene's germline CDR1 is LGHDT and CDR2 YNNKEL (reference sequence). The CDR3 consists of 17 residues. CDR3 nucleotide sequence: TGTGCCAGCAGCCAAGATCCGACAGGCGAGAACACCGGGGAGCTGTTTTTT. Translating it yields CASSQDPTGENTGELFF.

In the case of this clone: Its ends do not fully match the called genes, so a read error is possible. The gene calls are TRBV5-1 and TRBJ2-3; D is possibly TRBD2 (6 bases). The CDR3 loop spans 14 amino acids. Per germline, CDR1 SGHRS and CDR2 YFSETQ. The CDR3 sequence: CASSSGVGTDTQYF. As DNA, the CDR3 is TGCGCCAGCAGCTCGGGGGTCGGCACCGATACGCAGTATTTT. Looking up the rest from reference TRBV5-1 and TRBJ2-3 gives the full variable domain: KAGVTQTPRYLIKTRGQQVTLSCSPISGHRSVSWYQQTPGQGLQFLFEYFSETQRNKGNFPGRFSGRQFSNSRSEMNVSTLELGDSALYLCASSSGVGTDTQYFGPGTRLTVL.

The chain links TRBV4-1 to TRBJ2-4, with a weak D call TRBD2 (6 bases). CDR1 MGHRA and CDR2 YSYEKL come from the germline V gene. The CDR3 has 17 amino acids. With 5 bases removed from V and 0 bases from J, the gap between germline ends came to 17 bases. The CDR3, as DNA: TGCGCCAGCAGCTCGGGGATAAGGAGGGGAGCCAAAAACATTCAGTACTTC. Its protein is CASSSGIRRGAKNIQYF.

The V and J genes are TRBV12-5 and TRBJ2-3; 8 positions match TRBD2. Germline values: CDR1 LGHNT, CDR2 FRNRAP. The CDR3 sequence is 14 residues long. Trimming at V came to 6 bases and at J to 2 bases, leaving 4 bases not matched to a gene. CDR3 in amino acids: CASGPGGATDTQYF. CDR3 DNA sequence: TGTGCTAGTGGCCCCGGGGGGGCCACAGATACGCAGTATTTT.

The gene calls are TRBV5-1 and TRBJ2-2; TRBD2 might be the D (6 bases). Looked up from germline, CDR1 is SGHRS and CDR2 is YFSETQ. CDR3 length equals 15 residues. V was cut by 2 bases and J by 5 bases, with 13 bases left in between. Here the CDR3 reads CASSFGGVMTGELFF. In nucleotides, the CDR3 is TGCGCCAGCAGCTTCGGAGGGGTCATGACCGGGGAGCTGTTTTTT.

The rearrangement links TRBV19 to TRBJ2-6, with TRBD2 identical over 9 bases. V was clipped by 1 base and J by 1 base; unmatched bases: 8. The CDR3 contains 19 residues. From germline, CDR1 is LNHDA and CDR2 SQIVND (reference sequence). The CDR3 sequence: CASSIGLAGRISGANVLTF. Written as DNA, the CDR3 is TGTGCCAGTAGTATAGGCCTAGCGGGACGGATATCTGGGGCCAACGTCCTGACTTTC.